This T cell receptor (beta chain) is from a study of blood T cell repertoires in COVID-19. This clone was counted once. Germline V gene data show CDR1 as MNHEY and CDR2 as SVGAGI. The CDR3 covers 13 residues. Trimming pared 10 bases from V and 6 bases from J, leaving 17 bases between. In the study's own analysis: The assay estimated nucleated cells by amplifying reference gene primers. TCRdb's table, derived via immunoSEQ multiplex PCR, lists solely in-frame clones and lacks some. V, J and clone size are taken as reported in that table, and D and trimming were inferred from the DNA itself. The table includes 150,000 to 200,000 clones, about 86% detected once.

This sequence was found in a woman in her sixties or seventies with acute or convalescent COVID-19. Sequencing was performed on peripheral blood. The V and J genes are TRBV6-5 and TRBJ2-3; the D call may be TRBD1 or TRBD2 (7 bases each). The CDR3 reads CAIRGGPGDTQYF. For the CDR3, the DNA is TGTGCCATCAGGGGGGGGCCAGGGGATACGCAGTATTTT.